The 12 T cell receptor beta chains below all came from one sample that was sequenced in a study of blood T cell repertoires in COVID-19. The repertoire was sequenced with immunoSEQ multiplex PCR; TCRdb's copy has only in-frame clones and lacks some. The data show 80,000 to 95,000 clones, 65% to 90% seen once. Sequencing used peripheral blood. These receptors originate from a man at least 80 years old with acute or convalescent COVID-19.

The J gene is TRBJ1-5, the V gene TRBV11-2; D remains unclear. Germline CDR1 reads SGHAT; CDR2 reads FQNNGV. This CDR3 contains 15 residues. Trimming removed 2 bases from V and 0 bases from J, with 8 bases in between. The CDR3 here is CASSLQANSNQPQHF. CDR3 coding DNA: TGTGCCAGCAGCTTACAGGCCAATAGCAATCAGCCCCAGCATTTT.

The V call is TRBV4-1, the J call TRBJ1-1; weak D call: TRBD1 (5 bases). Trimming cost V 6 bases and J 3 bases, with 14 bases left between them. CDR1 is MGHRA, CDR2 YSYEKL, per germline. The CDR3 is 14 residues long. CDR3 sequence (DNA): TGCGCCAGCAGAATCGATGGGGCTTACACTGAAGCTTTCTTT. It encodes CASRIDGAYTEAFF.

The rearrangement links TRBV29-1 to TRBJ2-7; 8 bases map to TRBD1. This CDR3 is 14 amino acids long. Germline CDR1 SQVTM, CDR2 ANQGSEA. V lost 3 bases and J lost 2; bases outside the gene matches: 6. The CDR3 DNA reads as TGCAGCGTTGACTCCGGACAGGGAACCTACGAGCAGTACTTC. This translates into CSVDSGQGTYEQYF.

V gene TRBV20-1 combines with J gene TRBJ2-5; the match to TRBD2 covers 10 bases. The germline gives CDR1 DFQATT, CDR2 SNEGSKA (reference sequence). The CDR3 runs 14 residues. The V segment lost 3 bases and the J segment 5 bases; nucleotides outside the gene matches: 6. The CDR3 DNA follows: TGCAGTGCTAGTAGGGTAGCGGGAGGTGAGACCCAGTACTTC. As protein: CSASRVAGGETQYF.

This chain joins TRBV9 and TRBJ1-4, with 8 bases lining up with TRBD1. This CDR3 spans 14 amino acids. J was trimmed by 8 bases and V by 1 base; bases with no gene match: 4. CDR1 is SGDLS and CDR2 is YYNGEE in the germline V gene. The CDR3 here is CASSVNRGREKLFF. The DNA of the CDR3 is TGTGCCAGCAGCGTAAACAGGGGGAGAGAAAAACTGTTTTTT.

The rearrangement joins TRBV7-8 to TRBJ1-1, with D perhaps matching TRBD1 (6 bases). Germline CDR1 is SGHVS and CDR2 is FQNEAQ. V was pared by 2 bases and J by 11 bases, with 12 bases between. The CDR3 sequence is 12 residues long. DNA for the CDR3: TGTGCCAGCAGCTTACTCGGGACACGGGCTTTCTTT. Residues: CASSLLGTRAFF.

The chain couples TRBV28 to TRBJ1-5; 9 positions match TRBD1. Germline V gives CDR1 MDHEN, CDR2 SYDVKM. CDR3 size: 17 residues. J gave up 3 bases and V 5 bases, and 11 bases lay outside the gene matches. The CDR3 here is CASSTFAGQGFNQPQHF. The CDR3 DNA is TGTGCCAGCAGTACCTTTGCGGGACAGGGTTTCAATCAGCCCCAGCATTTT. The entire variable domain, with the rest obtained from reference TRBV28 and TRBJ1-5, is as follows: DVKVTQSSRYLVKRTGEKVFLECVQDMDHENMFWYRQDPGLGLRLIYFSYDVKMKEKGDIPEGYSVSREKKERFSLILESASTNQTSMYLCASSTFAGQGFNQPQHFGDGTRLSIL.

Details on this clone: This specimen includes other DNA sequences encoding the same CDR3. The chain carries TRBV2 and TRBJ1-1; D is unclear. Germline CDR1 is SNHLY and CDR2 is FYNNEI. The V gene lost 4 bases and the J gene lost 0 bases, with 6 bases spanning the gap. The CDR3 consists of 13 residues. This CDR3 reads CASSAGLNTEAFF. The CDR3 nucleotides are TGTGCCAGCAGTGCGGGTCTGAACACTGAAGCTTTCTTT.

The V call is TRBV18, the J call TRBJ2-1, with 7 bases that match TRBD2. Per germline, CDR1 KGHSH and CDR2 LQKENI. The CDR3 has 17 amino acids. J lost 4 bases, V lost 3 bases, and 12 bases had no gene match. CDR3 sequence: CASSPLLREGRYNEQFF. In DNA, the CDR3 is TGTGCCAGCTCACCCCTTCTCAGGGAGGGGAGATACAATGAGCAGTTCTTC. Together with reference TRBV18 and TRBJ2-1, the CDR3 gives the full variable domain: NAGVMQNPRHLVRRRGQEARLRCSPMKGHSHVYWYRQLPEEGLKFMVYLQKENIIDESGMPKERFSAEFPKEGPSILRIQQVVRGDSAAYFCASSPLLREGRYNEQFFGPGTRLTVL.

The V gene is TRBV6-5, the J gene TRBJ1-1; the D gene is possibly TRBD1 (6 bases). Trimming cost V 5 bases and J 4 bases, with 14 bases left between them. CDR1 MNHEY and CDR2 SVGAGI come from the germline V gene. The CDR3 totals 14 residues. The CDR3 region has the DNA TGTGCCAGCAGTCATACAGGGCACGGCACTGAAGCTTTCTTT. Translating it yields CASSHTGHGTEAFF.

Ten or more counts support this clone. The rearrangement uses TRBV7-9 and TRBJ1-3; D not resolved. CDR1 and CDR2 (germline): SEHNR, FQNEAQ (reference sequence). The CDR3 is 15 amino acids. Between the trimmed V and J ends, which lost 5 bases and 0 bases, there was a span of 11 bases. CDR3 nucleotides: TGTGCCAGCAGCACAATTACCCTCTCTGGAAACACCATATATTTT. Translated: CASSTITLSGNTIYF.

This chain links TRBV29-1 with TRBJ2-7; 8 nucleotides agree with TRBD1. The CDR3 is made up of 15 amino acids. J lost 0 bases, V lost 0 bases, and 4 bases had no gene match. Germline values: CDR1 SQVTM, CDR2 ANQGSEA. As DNA, the CDR3 is TGCAGCGTTGAAGATCGGACAGGGAGCTCCTACGAGCAGTACTTC. Translation gives CSVEDRTGSSYEQYF.